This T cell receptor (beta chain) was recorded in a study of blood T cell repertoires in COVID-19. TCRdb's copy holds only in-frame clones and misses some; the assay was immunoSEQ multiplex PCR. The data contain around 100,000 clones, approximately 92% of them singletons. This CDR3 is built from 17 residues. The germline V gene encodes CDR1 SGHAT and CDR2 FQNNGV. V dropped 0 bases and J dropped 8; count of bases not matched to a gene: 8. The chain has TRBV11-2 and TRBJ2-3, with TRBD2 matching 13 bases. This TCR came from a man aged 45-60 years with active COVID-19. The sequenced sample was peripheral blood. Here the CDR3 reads CASSLDILAGGPGTQYF. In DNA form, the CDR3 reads TGTGCCAGCAGCTTAGACATACTAGCGGGAGGGCCGGGTACGCAGTATTTT.